This TCR beta chain was sequenced for a study of T cells in narcolepsy. Broader study findings: Autoreactive clonotypes reportedly recurred in blood of same and different patients, not controls. No autoreactive T cell clone sequences appeared in some memory CD4+ repertoires. HCRT-specific and TRIB2-specific autoreactive clonotypes appeared among same-patient CSF and blood CD4+ clonotypes.

The V gene's germline CDR1 is LNHDA and CDR2 SQIVND (reference sequence). V was trimmed by 4 bases and J by 0 bases, leaving 16 bases between them. CDR3 size: 16 residues. This clone came up once. Its antigen is as yet unknown. Using immunoSEQ multiplex PCR, the repertoire was profiled, and TCRdb retains in-frame clones only, with some absent. The top ten clones hold approximately 1.3% of a sample with roughly 25,000 clones, more than 70% of them seen once. The chain carries TRBV19 and TRBJ2-7, with D possibly matching TRBD1 (8 bases). The source of this sequence is a human donor with narcolepsy. The sequenced sample consisted of CD45RA- memory CD4+ T cells from PBMCs. CDR3 bases: TGTGCCAGTAGTAAGGGGGGGCAGGGGGCCTCCTACGAGCAGTACTTC. Translated, it gives CASSKGGQGASYEQYF.